Reported below is one T cell receptor beta chain. What this receptor recognizes is not known. The sample holds no much larger clone one base away, and base qualities are not on file. This sample stems from a study of a mutant IDH1 vaccine in newly diagnosed glioma (dated by TCRdb to the early 2020s). About the full investigation: Vaccination began 4-6 weeks after radiotherapy alone, or alongside temozolomide cycles in the chemotherapy-containing groups. Of the approximately 33 treated patients, approximately 60% were male and approximately 40% were female, and a mean age of around 40 years was recorded. Prior to enrollment, patients had been given standard therapy consisting of radiotherapy alone, temozolomide alone, or radiochemotherapy with temozolomide, with the combination given to most patients. The week-35 safety follow-up took place at visit V12, and the week-47 end of study took place at visit V13. Peripheral blood was collected at six visits: V03 (baseline), V05, V07, V10, V12 and V13. For exploratory analyses, around 26 treated patients had longitudinal TCRB deep sequencing done wherever samples were available. The research as a whole found: The authors stated that sample limitations prevented analyses of patient blood samples from being reproduced. Changes in the top peripheral T cell clonotypes picked up by TCRB sequencing did not appear to be linked to pseudoprogression. Immune responses induced by the vaccine were seen in around 94% of patients across multiple MHC alleles. Availability determined which PBMC samples were chosen for TCRB deep sequencing.

Sample time point, as interpreted from the label and publication: week 47, end of study. Every vaccine dose consisted of 300 ug of a 20-mer mutant IDH1 peptide in Montanide, administered subcutaneously together with topical imiquimod. Across visits V03 through V10, patients got a total of eight vaccinations, given in weeks 1, 3, 5, 7, 11, 15, 19 and 23. Donors had newly diagnosed WHO grade 3 or 4 IDH1-mutant astrocytomas with loss of nuclear ATRX. The samples were drawn from NOA16, a multicentre, single-arm, open-label phase I trial in Germany that tested a mutant IDH1 peptide vaccine in humans for the first time. The DNeasy Blood and Tissue Kit was used to extract genomic DNA from EDTA blood for TCRB sequencing. The library was prepared using the immunoSEQ multiplex PCR assay. The hsTCRB Kit was used according to the manufacturer's protocol to amplify rearranged TCR beta chain sequences. Sequencing of TCRB libraries was carried out on an Illumina MiSeq. In the original analysis: Demultiplexing, trimming and gene mapping were performed with the kit vendor's proprietary platform. What TCRdb holds here is the immuneACCESS table cut down to in-frame rearrangements. Part of the clones is not present; checked against another copy, under half of the missing clones reflect an unresolved V gene, and the others are unexplained. The DNA gave D and trimming, while V, J and clone size come from that table. Within this sample are some 57,000 clones, with roughly 72% of them counted one time only. The ten most abundant clones make up over 4.5% of the sample.

For CDR1 and CDR2, the germline V gene lists LGHNA and YSLEER. The CDR3, from cysteine to phenylalanine, totals 16 residues. Just the 48-base CDR3 DNA is kept, in frame starting at base 1. Trimmed from V: 1 base; trimmed from J: 4 bases; junction bases lacking a gene match: 4. The sequences come from PBMCs, collected from a glioma patient whose treatment included an IDH1 peptide vaccine. This sequence uses TRBV4-3 and TRBJ2-2, and 9 bases in between align with TRBD1. This receptor was obtained from a woman aged 40 to 49 with glioma. Some clones in this sample may be carry-over from other donors' samples. The CDR3: CASSQGDRVITGELFF. The bases read TGCGCCAGCAGCCAAGGGGACAGGGTTATCACCGGGGAGCTGTTTTTT.